This T cell receptor (beta chain) comes out of a study of blood T cell repertoires in COVID-19 (dated by TCRdb to 2020 to 2022). Notes on the research overall: Samples covering the acute and convalescent phases of COVID-19 were provided by collaborators in the United States, Italy and Spain. The material from the prospective study consisted of cDNA or gDNA derived from T cells, B-cell-depleted T cells, or PBMCs. Deeply sampled blood TCRbeta repertoires from subjects exposed to, actively infected with, or recovered from COVID-19 were included in the dataset. The repertoires were released in a freely available public database intended as a resource for research on the immune response to SARS-CoV-2. The samples were drawn from the first 160 participants of the ongoing ImmuneRACE study and from 950 to 1,500 subjects provided by 6 global collaborators. A de-identified subject ID, COVID-19 status, age in years and sex were almost always included in the sample metadata. Where available, HLA class I and class II types were obtained from metadata supplied by the sample provider rather than from assay-based typing. Overall study outcomes, separate from this receptor: How much clinical and demographic metadata was included differed by source and by participant, and the metadata was provided uncurated.

CDR1 and CDR2 were assigned from the germline V gene as SGHAT and FQNNGV. The junction carries 14 bases between V and J, which are trimmed by 1 base and 4 bases respectively. The CDR3, cysteine through phenylalanine, is 15 amino acids long. Only CDR3 DNA is held: 45 bases, read in frame from base 1. TCRbeta CDR3 regions were amplified from genomic DNA by means of the immunoSEQ Assay, a bias-controlled multiplex PCR. The study's own analysis went as follows. Within the assay, amplification of reference gene primers was used to estimate how many nucleated cells each sample contained. Sequence reads were collapsed and filtered to measure the absolute abundance of every unique TCRbeta CDR3 rearrangement. For each sample, productive Simpson clonality was calculated by taking the square root of Simpson's diversity index across productive rearrangements. Not all clones reach the TCRdb copy of this immuneACCESS table, which keeps in-frame sequences only. Checked studies attribute under half of the gap to unresolved V genes and leave the rest unexplained. V, J and clone size reflect that table, while D and trimming were determined from the DNA. Present in this sample are 180,000 or so clones, more than 60% of which were seen just once. Roughly 14% of the sample lies in the top ten.

Concerning this clone: It has no known antigen specificity. One base away there is no much larger clone; base qualities are not given.

Another Seattle source contributed samples from volunteer blood donors who had recovered from COVID-19. Collaborating institutions collected whole blood in K2EDTA tubes following their own protocols. For TCRbeta analysis, collaborator samples were shipped as frozen whole blood, as isolated PBMCs, or as DNA extracted from either sample type. The sample was peripheral blood. This chain is built from TRBV11-2 and TRBJ2-7; too little of a D gene remains to name it. The clonotype was recovered from a man between 45 and 60 years old who had recovered from COVID-19. The CDR3 protein sequence reads: CASSLAPRSEYEQYF. The DNA sequence follows: TGTGCCAGCAGCTTAGCTCCCAGATCTGAATACGAGCAGTACTTC. With the rest looked up from the reference TRBV11-2 and TRBJ2-7 genes rather than sequenced, the full variable domain is EAGVAQSPRYKIIEKRQSVAFWCNPISGHATLYWYQQILGQGPKLLIQFQNNGVVDDSQLPKDRFSAERLKGVDSTLKIQPAKLEDSAVYLCASSLAPRSEYEQYFGPGTRLTVT.